This T cell receptor beta chain was captured by sequencing in a study of shared clonotypes between healthy human individuals. Study context: CD4 naive and CD4 memory each took three plates per donor, while CD8 naive took two and CD8 memory one.

Whole-study results and caveats: Larger estimated richness was generally seen in naive subsets than in memory subsets.

A deep-level run was used for the assay. TCRdb's copy holds only in-frame clones and misses some; the assay was immunoSEQ multiplex PCR. Of approximately 340,000 clones listed, around 67% were seen once; the top ten hold about 10%. In the case of this clone: Its antigen is as yet unknown.

CDR1 SGHAT and CDR2 FQNNGV come from the germline V gene. Trimming pared 5 bases from V and 5 bases from J, leaving 9 bases between. CDR3 length: 12 amino acids. The sequencing sample was made of memory CD4+ T cells sorted from blood. Indicated subset: CD45RA-negative fraction. V is TRBV11-2 and J is TRBJ2-5; D is unclear. This clonotype originated in a man aged 30 to 39 in good health. The CDR3 DNA is TGTGCCAGCAGCCAAATGAGGGAGACCCAGTACTTC. Amino acid sequence: CASSQMRETQYF.